This T cell receptor (beta chain) appears in the sequencing data of a study of blood T cells in healthy people across ages. A J-beta primer mix and a sample-barcoded 5' primer were used in a second PCR of about 7 to 12 cycles. In TCRdb, the 5' RACE reads were re-called with MiXCR into one record per CDR3 protein. The profile shows 700,000 to 850,000 distinct CDR3 sequences, 50% to 65% of them singletons. Germline V gene lookup returns CDR1 KGHSH and CDR2 LQKENI. The CDR3 loop spans 13 amino acids. The germline V and J ends were trimmed by 6 bases and 4 bases, with 11 bases remaining between them. This sequence was found in a man older than 75 in good health. The specimen was blood. The J gene is TRBJ2-3, the V gene TRBV18; D possibly corresponds to TRBD1 (6 bases). The CDR3 nucleotides read TGTGCCAGCTCTGCAGGGGCCCCAGATACGCAGTATTTT. Its protein is CASSAGAPDTQYF.